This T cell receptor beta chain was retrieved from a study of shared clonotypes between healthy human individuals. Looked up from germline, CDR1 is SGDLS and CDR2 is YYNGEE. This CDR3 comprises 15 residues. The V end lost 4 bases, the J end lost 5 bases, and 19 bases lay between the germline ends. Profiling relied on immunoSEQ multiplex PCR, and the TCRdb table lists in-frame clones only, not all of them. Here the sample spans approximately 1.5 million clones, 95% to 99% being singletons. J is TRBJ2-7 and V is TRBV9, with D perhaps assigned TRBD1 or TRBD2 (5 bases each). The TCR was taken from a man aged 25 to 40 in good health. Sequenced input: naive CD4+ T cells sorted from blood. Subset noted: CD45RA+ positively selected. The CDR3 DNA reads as TGTGCCAGCAGCCCCCGGGGCAGAGCGAGCGACGAGCAGTACTTC. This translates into CASSPRGRASDEQYF. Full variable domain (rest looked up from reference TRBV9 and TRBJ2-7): DSGVTQTPKHLITATGQRVTLRCSPRSGDLSVYWYQQSLDQGLQFLIQYYNGEERAKGNILERFSAQQFPDLHSELNLSSLELGDSALYFCASSPRGRASDEQYFGPGTRLTVT.